The sequence of this T cell receptor beta chain was determined in a study of CD8+CD57+ T cells in acquired aplastic anemia. By flow cytometry, patients selected for sequencing had shown an expansion of CD8+CD57+ cells. Profiles of TCR beta VDJ and CDR3 were generated from a genomic DNA template. TCRdb itself ran the reads through MiXCR, one entry per CDR3 protein. The sample carries around 150,000 distinct CDR3 sequences, 47% recorded once. This sequence was found in a human donor with aplastic anemia. The sample taken for sequencing was sorted CD4+, CD8+, or CD8+CD57+ T cells (not recorded which) from PBMCs.

In DNA, the CDR3 is TGTGCCAGCAGCTCCGGACTAGCGGGTATCCAAGAGACCCAGTACTTC. This encodes CASSSGLAGIQETQYF. V gene TRBV7-9 combines with J gene TRBJ2-5; 11 bases agree with TRBD2. The V and J ends lost 4 bases and 1 base, in that order; junction bases with no gene match: 5. The CDR3 length is 16 residues. Germline lookup yields CDR1 SEHNR and CDR2 FQNEAQ (reference sequence).